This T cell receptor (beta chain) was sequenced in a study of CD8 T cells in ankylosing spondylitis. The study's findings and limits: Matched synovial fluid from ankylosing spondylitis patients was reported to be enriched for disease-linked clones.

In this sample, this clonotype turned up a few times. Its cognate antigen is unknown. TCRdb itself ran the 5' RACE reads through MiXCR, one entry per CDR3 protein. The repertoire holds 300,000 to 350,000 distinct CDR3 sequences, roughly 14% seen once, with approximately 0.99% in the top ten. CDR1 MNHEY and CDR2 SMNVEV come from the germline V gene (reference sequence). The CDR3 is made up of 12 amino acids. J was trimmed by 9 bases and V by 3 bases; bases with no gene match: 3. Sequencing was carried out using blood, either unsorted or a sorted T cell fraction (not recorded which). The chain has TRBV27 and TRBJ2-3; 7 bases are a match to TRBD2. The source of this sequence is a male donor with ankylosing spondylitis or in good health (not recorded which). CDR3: CASSLEAGTQYF. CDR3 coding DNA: TGTGCCAGCAGTTTGGAAGCGGGAACGCAGTATTTT.